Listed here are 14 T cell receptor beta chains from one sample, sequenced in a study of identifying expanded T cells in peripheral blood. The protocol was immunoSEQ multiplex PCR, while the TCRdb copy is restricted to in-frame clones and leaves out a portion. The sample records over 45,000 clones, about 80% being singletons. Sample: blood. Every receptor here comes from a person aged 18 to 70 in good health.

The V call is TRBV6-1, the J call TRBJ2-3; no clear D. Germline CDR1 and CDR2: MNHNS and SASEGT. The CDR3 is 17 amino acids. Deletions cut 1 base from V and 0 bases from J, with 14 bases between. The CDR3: CASSEDWFLTSTDTQYF. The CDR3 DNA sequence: TGTGCCAGCAGTGAAGATTGGTTCTTGACGAGCACAGATACGCAGTATTTT.

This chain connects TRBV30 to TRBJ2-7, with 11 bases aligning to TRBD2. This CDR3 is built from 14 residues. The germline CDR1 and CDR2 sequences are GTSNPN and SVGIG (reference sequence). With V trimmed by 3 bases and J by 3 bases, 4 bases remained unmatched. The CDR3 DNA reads TGTGCCTGGAGAACTAGCGGGAGTGGCTACGAGCAGTACTTC. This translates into CAWRTSGSGYEQYF. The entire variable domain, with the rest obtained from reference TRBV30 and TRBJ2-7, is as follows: SQTIHQWPATLVQPVGSPLSLECTVEGTSNPNLYWYRQAAGRGLQLLFYSVGIGQISSEVPQNLSASRPQDRQFILSSKKLLLSDSGFYLCAWRTSGSGYEQYFGPGTRLTVT.

CDR3 nucleotide sequence: TGTGCCAGCAGCCAAGAGGGCGGGAGCACAGATACGCAGTATTTT. This encodes CASSQEGGSTDTQYF. The chain joins TRBV4-2 to TRBJ2-3, with D maybe TRBD2 (5 bases). The V gene lost 0 bases and the J gene lost 0 bases, with 7 bases spanning the gap. CDR1 and CDR2 from the germline V gene are LGHNA and YNFKEQ. The CDR3 has 15 residues.

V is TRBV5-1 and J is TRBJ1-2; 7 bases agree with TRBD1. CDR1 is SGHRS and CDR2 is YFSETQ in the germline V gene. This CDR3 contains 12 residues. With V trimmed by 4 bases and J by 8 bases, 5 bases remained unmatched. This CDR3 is CASSTTGDGYTF. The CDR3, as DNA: TGCGCCAGCAGCACTACAGGGGACGGCTACACCTTC.

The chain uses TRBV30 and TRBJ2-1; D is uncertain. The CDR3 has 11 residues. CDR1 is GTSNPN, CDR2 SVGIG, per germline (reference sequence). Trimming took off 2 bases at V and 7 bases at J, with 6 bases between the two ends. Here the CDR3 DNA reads TGTGCCTGGAGTATGGAGAATGAGCAGTTCTTC. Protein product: CAWSMENEQFF.

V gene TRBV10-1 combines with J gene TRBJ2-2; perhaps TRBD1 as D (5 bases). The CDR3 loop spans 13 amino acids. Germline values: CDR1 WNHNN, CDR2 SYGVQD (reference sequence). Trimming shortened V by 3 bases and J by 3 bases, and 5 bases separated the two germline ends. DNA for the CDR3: TGCGCCAGCAGTGACAGGGACACCGGGGAGCTGTTTTTT. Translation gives CASSDRDTGELFF.

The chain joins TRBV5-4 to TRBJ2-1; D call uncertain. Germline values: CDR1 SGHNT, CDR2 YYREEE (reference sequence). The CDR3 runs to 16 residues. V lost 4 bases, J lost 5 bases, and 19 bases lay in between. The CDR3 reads CASSPRPPGPDNEQFF. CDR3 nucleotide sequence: TGTGCCAGCAGCCCTCGTCCCCCGGGTCCCGACAATGAGCAGTTCTTC.

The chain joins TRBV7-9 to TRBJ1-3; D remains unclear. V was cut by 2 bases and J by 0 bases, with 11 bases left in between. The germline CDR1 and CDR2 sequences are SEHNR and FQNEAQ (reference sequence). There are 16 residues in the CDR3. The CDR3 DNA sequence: TGTGCCAGCAGCTTATTTGGCAGGCACTCTGGAAACACCATATATTTT. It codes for CASSLFGRHSGNTIYF.

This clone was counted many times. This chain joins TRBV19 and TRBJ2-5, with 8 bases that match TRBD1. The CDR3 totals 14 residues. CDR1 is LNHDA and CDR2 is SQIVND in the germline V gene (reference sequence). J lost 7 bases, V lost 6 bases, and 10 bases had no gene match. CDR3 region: CASSSGQVKGTQYF. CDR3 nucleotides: TGTGCCAGTAGCTCGGGACAGGTGAAAGGGACCCAGTACTTC.

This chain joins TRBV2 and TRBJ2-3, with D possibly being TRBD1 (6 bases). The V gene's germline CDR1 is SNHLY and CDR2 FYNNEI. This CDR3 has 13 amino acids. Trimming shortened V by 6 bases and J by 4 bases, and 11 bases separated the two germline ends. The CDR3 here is CASSDAGADTQYF. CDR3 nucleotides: TGTGCCAGCAGCGATGCAGGGGCAGATACGCAGTATTTT.

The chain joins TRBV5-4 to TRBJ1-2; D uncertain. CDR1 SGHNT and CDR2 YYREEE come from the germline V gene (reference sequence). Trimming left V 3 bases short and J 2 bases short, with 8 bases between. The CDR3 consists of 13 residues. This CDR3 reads CASSSGINYGYTF. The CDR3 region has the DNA TGTGCCAGCAGCTCCGGGATCAACTATGGCTACACCTTC.

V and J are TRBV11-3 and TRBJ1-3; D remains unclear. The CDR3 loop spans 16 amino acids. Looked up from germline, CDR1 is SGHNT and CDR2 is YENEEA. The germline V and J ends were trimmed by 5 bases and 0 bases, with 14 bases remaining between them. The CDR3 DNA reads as TGTGCCAGCAGCCCTAGTCGGCGGAACTCTGGAAACACCATATATTTT. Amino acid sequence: CASSPSRRNSGNTIYF.

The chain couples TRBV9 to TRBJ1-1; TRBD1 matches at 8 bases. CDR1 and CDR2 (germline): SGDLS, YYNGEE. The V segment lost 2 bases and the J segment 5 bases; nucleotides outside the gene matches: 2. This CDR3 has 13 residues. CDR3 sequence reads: CASSVTGATEAFF. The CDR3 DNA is TGTGCCAGCAGCGTGACAGGGGCTACTGAAGCTTTCTTT.

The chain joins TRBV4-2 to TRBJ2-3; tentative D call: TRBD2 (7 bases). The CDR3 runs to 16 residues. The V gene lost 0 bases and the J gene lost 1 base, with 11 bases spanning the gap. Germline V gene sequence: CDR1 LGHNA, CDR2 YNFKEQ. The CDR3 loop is CASSQEGGAGTDTQYF. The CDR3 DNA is TGTGCCAGCAGCCAAGAAGGGGGGGCGGGCACAGATACGCAGTATTTT.